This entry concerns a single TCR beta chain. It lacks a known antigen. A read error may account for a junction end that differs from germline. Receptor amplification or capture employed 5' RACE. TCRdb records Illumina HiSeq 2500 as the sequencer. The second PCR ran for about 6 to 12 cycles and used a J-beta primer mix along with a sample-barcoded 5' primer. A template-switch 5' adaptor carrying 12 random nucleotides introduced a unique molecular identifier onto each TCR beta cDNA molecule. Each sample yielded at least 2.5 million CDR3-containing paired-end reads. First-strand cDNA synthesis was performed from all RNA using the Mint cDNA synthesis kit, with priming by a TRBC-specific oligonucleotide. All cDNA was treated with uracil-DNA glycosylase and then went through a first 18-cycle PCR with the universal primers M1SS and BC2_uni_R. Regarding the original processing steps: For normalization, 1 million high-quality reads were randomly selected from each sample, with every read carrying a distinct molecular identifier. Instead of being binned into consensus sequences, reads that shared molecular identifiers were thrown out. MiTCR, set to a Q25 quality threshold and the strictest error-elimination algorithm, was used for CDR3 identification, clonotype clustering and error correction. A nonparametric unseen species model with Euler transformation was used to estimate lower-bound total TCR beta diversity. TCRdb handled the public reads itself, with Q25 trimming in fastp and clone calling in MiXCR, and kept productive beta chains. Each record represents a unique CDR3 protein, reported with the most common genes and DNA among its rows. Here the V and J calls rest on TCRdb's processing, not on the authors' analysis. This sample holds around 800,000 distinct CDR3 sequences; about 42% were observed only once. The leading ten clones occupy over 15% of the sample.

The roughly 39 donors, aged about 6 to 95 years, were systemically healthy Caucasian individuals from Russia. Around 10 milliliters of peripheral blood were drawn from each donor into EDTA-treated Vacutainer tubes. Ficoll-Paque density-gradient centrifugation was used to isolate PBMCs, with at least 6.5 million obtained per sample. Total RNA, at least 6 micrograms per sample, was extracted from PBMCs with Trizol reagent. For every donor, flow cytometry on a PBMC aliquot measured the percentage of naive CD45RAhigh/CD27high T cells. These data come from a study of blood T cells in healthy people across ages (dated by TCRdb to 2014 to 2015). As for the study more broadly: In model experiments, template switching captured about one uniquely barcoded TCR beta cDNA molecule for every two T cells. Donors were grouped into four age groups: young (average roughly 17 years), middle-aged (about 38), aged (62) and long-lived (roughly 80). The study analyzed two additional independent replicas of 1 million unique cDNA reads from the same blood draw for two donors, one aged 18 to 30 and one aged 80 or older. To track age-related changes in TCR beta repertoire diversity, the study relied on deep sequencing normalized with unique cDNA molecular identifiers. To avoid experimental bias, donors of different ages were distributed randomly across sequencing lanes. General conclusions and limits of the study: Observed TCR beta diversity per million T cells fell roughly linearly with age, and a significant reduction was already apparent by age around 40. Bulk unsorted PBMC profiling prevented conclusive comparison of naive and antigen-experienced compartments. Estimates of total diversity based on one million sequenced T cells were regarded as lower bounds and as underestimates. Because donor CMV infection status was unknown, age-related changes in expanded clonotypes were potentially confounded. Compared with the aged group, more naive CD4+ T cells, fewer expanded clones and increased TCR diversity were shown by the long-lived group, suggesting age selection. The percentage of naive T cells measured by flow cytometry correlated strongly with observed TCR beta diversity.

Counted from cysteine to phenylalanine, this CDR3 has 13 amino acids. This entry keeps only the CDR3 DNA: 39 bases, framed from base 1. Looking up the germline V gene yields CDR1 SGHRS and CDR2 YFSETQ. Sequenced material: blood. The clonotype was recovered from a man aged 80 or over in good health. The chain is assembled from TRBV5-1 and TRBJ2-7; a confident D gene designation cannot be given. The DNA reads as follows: TGTGCCAGCAGCTTAGGATCCCCCTACGAGCAGTACTTC. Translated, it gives CASSLGSPYEQYF.